This T cell receptor (beta chain) was sequenced in a study of cytomegalovirus exposure and HLA in healthy donors. Points from the study as a whole: The classifier reportedly diagnosed cytomegalovirus status with high sensitivity and specificity. Approximately 160 TCR beta chains were listed as cytomegalovirus-associated. By HLA locus, TCR association rates varied in a later analysis, with DRB1 showing the most and HLA-C the fewest.

The CDR3 covers 15 residues. Deletions cut 1 base from V and 6 bases from J, with 13 bases between. The germline CDR1 and CDR2 sequences are SEHNR and FQNEAQ (reference sequence). PCR employed 60 Vbeta and 13 Jbeta primers. Assay: immunoSEQ multiplex PCR; the TCRdb copy retains only in-frame clones and omits some. Altogether about 110,000 clones are present, 79% being singletons, with the ten largest covering 3.1%. On this clone: The antigen is unknown.

This receptor was obtained from a woman aged 40 to 49 in good health and CMV-seronegative. Sequences were obtained from PBMCs. The rearrangement links TRBV7-9 to TRBJ2-1; D is uncertain. CDR3 sequence: CASSLVRRHVNEQFF. For the CDR3, the DNA is TGTGCCAGCAGCTTAGTTAGGCGGCACGTCAATGAGCAGTTCTTC. The whole variable domain, filled in from reference TRBV7-9 and TRBJ2-1, reads DTGVSQNPRHKITKRGQNVTFRCDPISEHNRLYWYRQTLGQGPEFLTYFQNEAQLEKSRLLSDRFSAERPKGSFSTLEIQRTEQGDSAMYLCASSLVRRHVNEQFFGPGTRLTVL.